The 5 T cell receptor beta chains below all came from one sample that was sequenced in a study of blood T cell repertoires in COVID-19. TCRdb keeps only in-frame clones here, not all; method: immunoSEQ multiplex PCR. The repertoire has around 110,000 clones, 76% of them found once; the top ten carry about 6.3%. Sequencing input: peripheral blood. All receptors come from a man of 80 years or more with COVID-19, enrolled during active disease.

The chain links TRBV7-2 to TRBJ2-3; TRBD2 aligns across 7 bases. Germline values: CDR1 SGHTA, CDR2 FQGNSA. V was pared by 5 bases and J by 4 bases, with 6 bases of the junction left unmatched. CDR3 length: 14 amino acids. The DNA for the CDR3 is TGTGCCAGCAGCATGGCGGGAGAGTCAGATACGCAGTATTTT. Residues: CASSMAGESDTQYF.

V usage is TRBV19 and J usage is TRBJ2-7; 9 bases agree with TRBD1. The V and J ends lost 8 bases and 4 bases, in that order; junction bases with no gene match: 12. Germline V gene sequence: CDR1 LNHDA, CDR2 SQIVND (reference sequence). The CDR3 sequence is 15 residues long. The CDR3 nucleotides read TGTGCCAGTGGGGAACCGGGACAGGGACATTACGAGCAGTACTTC. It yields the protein CASGEPGQGHYEQYF. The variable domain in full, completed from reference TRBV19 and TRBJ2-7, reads DGGITQSPKYLFRKEGQNVTLSCEQNLNHDAMYWYRQDPGQGLRLIYYSQIVNDFQKGDIAEGYSVSREKKESFPLTVTSAQKNPTAFYLCASGEPGQGHYEQYFGPGTRLTVT.

The CDR3 region has the DNA TGTGCCTCAAGGGGAACCGCAGATACGCAGTATTTT. Protein sequence: CASRGTADTQYF. The chain is built from TRBV14 and TRBJ2-3, with a weak D call TRBD1 (5 bases). Germline V CDR1 and CDR2: SGHDN, FVKESK. The V and J ends lost 11 bases and 4 bases respectively, with 13 bases between them. The CDR3 is made up of 12 amino acids. Looking up the rest from reference TRBV14 and TRBJ2-3 gives the full variable domain: EAGVTQFPSHSVIEKGQTVTLRCDPISGHDNLYWYRRVMGKEIKFLLHFVKESKQDESGMPNNRFLAERTGGTYSTLKVQPAELEDSGVYFCASRGTADTQYFGPGTRLTVL.

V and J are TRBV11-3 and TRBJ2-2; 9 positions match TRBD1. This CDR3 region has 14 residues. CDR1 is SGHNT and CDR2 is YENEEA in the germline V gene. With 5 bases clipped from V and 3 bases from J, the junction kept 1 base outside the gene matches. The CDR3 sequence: CASSRTGDTGELFF. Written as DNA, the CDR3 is TGTGCCAGCAGCCGGACAGGGGACACCGGGGAGCTGTTTTTT.

The CDR3 protein is CASSQDPRSHQPQHF. CDR3 sequence (DNA): TGTGCCAGCAGCCAAGATCCTCGGTCCCATCAGCCCCAGCATTTT. This chain connects TRBV4-2 to TRBJ1-5; D not certain. V lost 0 bases and J lost 5, with 11 bases in between. From germline, CDR1 is LGHNA and CDR2 YNFKEQ. The CDR3 extends over 15 amino acids.